Below, 2 T cell receptor beta chains from the same sample are listed, as sequenced in a study of cytomegalovirus exposure and HLA in healthy donors. The PCR employed 60 Vbeta primers together with 13 Jbeta primers. Here immunoSEQ multiplex PCR was the method, and the copy in TCRdb shows in-frame clones only, minus some. In all, the sample yields fewer than 150,000 clones. The source material was PBMCs. These receptors all stem from an older woman in good health and CMV-seronegative.

The chain employs TRBV6-5 and TRBJ1-1; D ambiguous. V was cut by 5 bases and J by 1 base, with 2 bases left in between. CDR1 and CDR2 from the germline V gene are MNHEY and SVGAGI. The CDR3 has 11 amino acids. The CDR3 is CASSRNTEAFF. CDR3 coding DNA: TGTGCCAGCAGTCGGAACACTGAAGCTTTCTTT.

The J gene is TRBJ1-1, the V gene TRBV28; no firm D call. The germline gives CDR1 MDHEN, CDR2 SYDVKM. V dropped 2 bases and J dropped 0 bases, with 7 bases sitting between them. The CDR3 consists of 14 residues. The CDR3 is CASSLAQVNTEAFF. The CDR3 DNA reads TGTGCCAGCAGTTTAGCCCAGGTGAACACTGAAGCTTTCTTT. The entire variable domain, with the rest obtained from reference TRBV28 and TRBJ1-1, is as follows: DVKVTQSSRYLVKRTGEKVFLECVQDMDHENMFWYRQDPGLGLRLIYFSYDVKMKEKGDIPEGYSVSREKKERFSLILESASTNQTSMYLCASSLAQVNTEAFFGQGTRLTVV.